This T cell receptor beta chain was found in a study of shared clonotypes between healthy human individuals. This was a deep-level run. Generated by immunoSEQ multiplex PCR, the TCRdb table keeps only in-frame clones and is missing some. Among under 2,500,000 clones listed, approximately 95% were seen once. A note on this clone: The antigen is not known.

Broader study findings: Around 4.7% of naive CD4 clonotypes were shared across a handful of donors.

The sequencing sample was made of naive CD4+ T cells sorted from blood. Described subset: CD45RA+ positively selected. This receptor was taken from a man younger than 35 in good health.

CDR3 coding DNA: TGCGCCAGCAGCTTGGTCGGCCACACAGATACGCAGTATTTT. It translates to CASSLVGHTDTQYF. This chain uses TRBV5-1 with TRBJ2-3; D is uncertain. With 0 bases removed from V and 2 bases from J, the gap between germline ends came to 7 bases. Germline CDR1 and CDR2: SGHRS and YFSETQ. This CDR3 has 14 amino acids.